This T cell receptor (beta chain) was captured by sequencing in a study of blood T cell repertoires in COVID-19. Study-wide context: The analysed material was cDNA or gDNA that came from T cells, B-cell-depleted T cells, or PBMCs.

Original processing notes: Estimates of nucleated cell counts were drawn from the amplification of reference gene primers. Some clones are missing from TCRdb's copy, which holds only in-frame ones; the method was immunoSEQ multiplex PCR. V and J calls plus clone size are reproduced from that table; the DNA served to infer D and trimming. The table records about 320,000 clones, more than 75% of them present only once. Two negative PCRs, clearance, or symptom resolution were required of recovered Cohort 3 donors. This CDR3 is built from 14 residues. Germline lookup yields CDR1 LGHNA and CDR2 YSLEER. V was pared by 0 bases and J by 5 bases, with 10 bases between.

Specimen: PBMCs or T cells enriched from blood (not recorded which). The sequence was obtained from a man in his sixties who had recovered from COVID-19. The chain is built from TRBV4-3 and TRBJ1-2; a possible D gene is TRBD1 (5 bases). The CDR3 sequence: CASSQDAGRYGYTF. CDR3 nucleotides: TGCGCCAGCAGCCAAGATGCAGGGCGATATGGCTACACCTTC.